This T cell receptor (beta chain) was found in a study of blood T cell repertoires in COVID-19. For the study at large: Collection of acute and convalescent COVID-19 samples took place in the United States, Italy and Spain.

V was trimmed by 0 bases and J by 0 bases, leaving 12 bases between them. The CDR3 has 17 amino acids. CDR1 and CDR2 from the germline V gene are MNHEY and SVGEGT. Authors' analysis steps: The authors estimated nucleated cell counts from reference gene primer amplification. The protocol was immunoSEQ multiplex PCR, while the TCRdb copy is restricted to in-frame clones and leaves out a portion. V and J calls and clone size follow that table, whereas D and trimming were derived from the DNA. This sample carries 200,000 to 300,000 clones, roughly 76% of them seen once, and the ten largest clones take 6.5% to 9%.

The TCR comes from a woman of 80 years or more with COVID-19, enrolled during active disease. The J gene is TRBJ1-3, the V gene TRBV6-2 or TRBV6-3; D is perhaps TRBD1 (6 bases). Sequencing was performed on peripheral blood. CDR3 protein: CASSYSHRVRSGNTIYF. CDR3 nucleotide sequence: TGTGCCAGCAGTTACTCTCACAGGGTACGCTCTGGAAACACCATATATTTT.